The 4 T cell receptor beta chains below come from one sample, sequenced in a study of T cells in Graves' hyperthyroidism and ophthalmopathy. Amplified TCR beta CDR3 regions came from RNA transcripts. HTBI primers drove first-round RT-PCR of the TCR CDR3. TCRdb redid the calling of the multiplex PCR reads with MiXCR, one entry per CDR3 protein. This sample has roughly 380,000 distinct CDR3 sequences, with roughly 15% found just once. The sample taken for sequencing was blood. The receptors stem from a woman aged 18-29 years with Graves' hyperthyroidism.

This clonotype was picked up a small number of times. The J gene is TRBJ2-1, the V gene TRBV20-1; 13 bases are a match to TRBD2. J lost 6 bases, V lost 1 base, and 6 bases had no gene match. This CDR3 is 16 amino acids long. Germline V gene sequence: CDR1 DFQATT, CDR2 SNEGSKA (reference sequence). The CDR3 coding sequence is TGCAGTGCTAGAGGGACTAGCGGGAGCACGGGCAATGAGCAGTTCTTC. Encoded protein: CSARGTSGSTGNEQFF.

This clonotype was observed many times. J is TRBJ2-1 and V is TRBV19; 10 nucleotides match TRBD2. V lost 0 bases, J lost 3 bases, and 2 bases stayed unmatched. CDR1 LNHDA and CDR2 SQIVND come from the germline V gene (reference sequence). There are 16 residues in the CDR3. This CDR3 is CASSIDGLADYNEQFF. The CDR3 DNA follows: TGTGCCAGTAGTATAGACGGACTAGCGGACTACAATGAGCAGTTCTTC.

The table lists this clonotype with a few counts. The genes are TRBV7-2 and TRBJ2-1; possibly TRBD2 for D (6 bases). V gave up 1 base and J gave up 5 bases, with 18 bases separating them. The germline V gene has CDR1 SGHTA and CDR2 FQGNSA. The CDR3 extends over 17 amino acids. CDR3 sequence reads: CASSLEFGLALNNEQFF. The CDR3 region has the DNA TGTGCCAGCAGCTTAGAATTTGGGCTAGCGCTTAACAATGAGCAGTTCTTC.

This clonotype was found many times. J is TRBJ2-5 and V is TRBV28; 11 bases are shared with TRBD2. Germline V gene sequence: CDR1 MDHEN, CDR2 SYDVKM. CDR3 length: 15 amino acids. Germline trimming cut 7 bases from V and 5 bases from J; bases unmatched to any gene: 9. Written as DNA, the CDR3 is TGTGCCAGCAAAATAGCGGGAGGGCCTACGGAGACCCAGTACTTC. Its translation: CASKIAGGPTETQYF.